These 15 T cell receptor beta chains were sequenced from one sample in a study of cytomegalovirus exposure and HLA in healthy donors. The PCR made use of 60 Vbeta and 13 Jbeta primers. Assay: immunoSEQ multiplex PCR; the TCRdb copy retains only in-frame clones and omits some. The sample shows about 240,000 clones, roughly four fifths of them seen only once. Specimen: PBMCs. The origin of the receptors is a woman aged 60-70 years in good health and CMV-seropositive.

This clone was counted once. CDR3 bases: TGTGCCAGCAGTGTGGGGACAGGGGACAATCAGCCCCAGCATTTT. It translates to CASSVGTGDNQPQHF. This rearrangement joins TRBV6-1 to TRBJ1-5; 10 nucleotides align to TRBD1. CDR1 and CDR2 from the germline V gene are MNHNS and SASEGT. Trimming took 4 bases from V and 3 from J; bases not matched to a gene: 3. The CDR3 extends over 15 amino acids.

With regard to this clone: Other nucleotide sequences in the sample specify the same CDR3. The chain carries TRBV28 and TRBJ2-7; D is uncertain. CDR1 and CDR2 from the germline V gene are MDHEN and SYDVKM. The CDR3 totals 10 residues. V gave up 6 bases and J gave up 5 bases, with 5 bases separating them. The CDR3 nucleotides read TGTGCCAGCAGCTCGGACGAGCAGTACTTC. Encoded protein: CASSSDEQYF.

This clone was counted a few times. The CDR3 reads CATGGQAWNTEAFF. The CDR3 nucleotides are TGTGCCACCGGAGGACAGGCCTGGAACACTGAAGCTTTCTTT. This chain connects TRBV6-1 to TRBJ1-1, with TRBD1 matching 7 bases. This CDR3 contains 14 residues. Losses at the gene ends were 10 bases for V and 1 base for J; bases not matched to a gene: 9. Germline CDR1 MNHNS, CDR2 SASEGT.

V is TRBV10-3 and J is TRBJ2-7; D possibly corresponds to TRBD2 (6 bases). The CDR3 runs to 12 residues. V was shortened by 8 bases and J by 7 bases, with 15 bases between the two germline ends. Per germline, CDR1 ENHRY and CDR2 SYGVKD. The CDR3 region has the DNA TGTGCCATCGGCGGGACCCCATGGGAGCAGTACTTC. It codes for CAIGGTPWEQYF.

V and J are TRBV5-1 and TRBJ1-1; D is undetermined. Germline V gives CDR1 SGHRS, CDR2 YFSETQ. V was cut by 3 bases and J by 4 bases, with 7 bases left in between. The CDR3 is 12 residues long. CDR3 protein: CASSSGLTEAFF. CDR3 nucleotides: TGCGCCAGCAGCTCCGGACTCACTGAAGCTTTCTTT.

The V gene is TRBV7-6, the J gene TRBJ2-7, with a possible D match to TRBD2 (6 bases). Germline V CDR1 and CDR2: SGHVS, FNYEAQ. The CDR3 runs 15 residues. V lost 1 base and J lost 0, with 10 bases in between. The DNA of the CDR3 is TGTGCCAGCAGCTTAGAGGGAGGCCTCTCCTACGAGCAGTACTTC. As protein: CASSLEGGLSYEQYF.

This sequence joins TRBV25-1 and TRBJ2-7; weak D call: TRBD2 (6 bases). CDR3 length equals 14 residues. Per the germline V gene, CDR1 is MGHDK and CDR2 is SYGVNS. With 4 bases removed from V and 0 bases from J, the gap between germline ends came to 10 bases. This CDR3 reads CASSVGGSSYEQYF. The CDR3 nucleotides are TGTGCCAGCAGTGTGGGGGGTTCCTCCTACGAGCAGTACTTC.

The V and J genes are TRBV5-4 and TRBJ2-5; a weak D match, TRBD1 (5 bases). Germline loops: CDR1 SGHNT, CDR2 YYREEE (reference sequence). The CDR3 is made up of 13 amino acids. Trimming shortened V by 2 bases and J by 5 bases, and 10 bases separated the two germline ends. The chain's CDR3 is CASSFAGWETQYF. Here the CDR3 DNA reads TGTGCCAGCAGCTTCGCAGGGTGGGAGACCCAGTACTTC.

The chain links TRBV27 to TRBJ2-2; D is ambiguous. Germline CDR1 MNHEY, CDR2 SMNVEV (reference sequence). Trimming removed 5 bases from V and 0 bases from J, with 13 bases in between. The CDR3 is made up of 16 amino acids. In nucleotides, the CDR3 is TGTGCCAGCAGTAAAAGGAGCCCAGCGAACACCGGGGAGCTGTTTTTT. This gives the protein CASSKRSPANTGELFF.

The J gene is TRBJ1-5, the V gene TRBV10-3, with D possibly matching TRBD1 (5 bases). The CDR3 loop spans 14 amino acids. V was pared by 4 bases and J by 5 bases, with 12 bases between. CDR1 is ENHRY and CDR2 is SYGVKD in the germline V gene. For the CDR3, the DNA is TGTGCCATCAGTGGCCGGGGGAACGATCAGCCCCAGCATTTT. It specifies CAISGRGNDQPQHF.

The genes are TRBV2 and TRBJ2-7; 13 bases are shared with TRBD2. Germline values: CDR1 SNHLY, CDR2 FYNNEI. The CDR3 runs to 13 residues. V lost 10 bases, J lost 4 bases, and 4 bases stayed unmatched. CDR3 sequence: CATTTSGRYEQYF. The CDR3 DNA reads as TGTGCCACCACGACTAGCGGGAGGTACGAGCAGTACTTC. The whole variable domain, remainder taken from reference TRBV2 and TRBJ2-7, is EPEVTQTPSHQVTQMGQEVILRCVPISNHLYFYWYRQILGQKVEFLVSFYNNEISEKSEIFDDQFSVERPDGSNFTLKIRSTKLEDSAMYFCATTTSGRYEQYFGPGTRLTVT.

This rearrangement joins TRBV5-1 to TRBJ2-7; TRBD2 matches at 10 bases. Trimming removed 0 bases from V and 6 bases from J; junction bases left unmatched: 12. The CDR3 is 17 residues long. Germline CDR1 SGHRS, CDR2 YFSETQ. The CDR3 sequence: CASSLEVSGRALGEQYF. The DNA of the CDR3 is TGCGCCAGCAGCTTGGAAGTCAGCGGGAGGGCCTTGGGCGAGCAGTACTTC.

The chain couples TRBV4-2 to TRBJ1-2, with TRBD1 as a possible D gene (6 bases). This CDR3 comprises 13 residues. The germline V gene encodes CDR1 LGHNA and CDR2 YNFKEQ. V lost 3 bases and J 8 bases, leaving 13 bases between the germline ends. The CDR3 DNA follows: TGTGCCAGCAGCCACCTACAGGGTGCGGGCTACACCTTC. Encoded protein: CASSHLQGAGYTF.

This clone was seen at least ten times. The CDR3 sequence is CAISVKGDEQFF. The CDR3 region has the DNA TGTGCCATCAGTGTAAAGGGGGATGAGCAGTTCTTC. V usage is TRBV10-3 and J usage is TRBJ2-1, with D perhaps matching TRBD1 (6 bases). The V and J ends lost 4 bases and 8 bases respectively, with 9 bases between them. The CDR3 runs to 12 residues. The germline V gene encodes CDR1 ENHRY and CDR2 SYGVKD.

V gene TRBV23-1 combines with J gene TRBJ2-5, with 7 nucleotides matching TRBD2. Being an ORF, TRBV23-1 has a function that is uncertain. The J segment lost 0 bases and the V segment lost 4 bases, leaving 2 bases of the junction unmatched. The CDR3 has 14 amino acids. Written as DNA, the CDR3 is TGCGCCAGCAGTCGAGCGGGACACCAAGAGACCCAGTACTTC. Encoded protein: CASSRAGHQETQYF.